Sequencing of this T cell receptor (beta chain) was carried out in a study of CD4 T cells in relation to SARS-CoV-2 and coronaviruses. Across the study: After roughly ten days of antigen culture, PBMC TCR beta CDR3s were sequenced. Negative control cultures got HIV-1 Nef peptides or no peptide.

CDR1 and CDR2 from the germline V gene are SEHNR and FQNEAQ (reference sequence). J lost 7 bases, V lost 6 bases, and 9 bases had no gene match. The CDR3 is made up of 14 amino acids. CD4+ T cells from unexposed donors were obtained before the COVID-19 pandemic (2011-2018). CD4+ T cells were isolated from the cells after less than 13 days of culture. The data were produced by immunoSEQ multiplex PCR, yet TCRdb's version contains in-frame clones alone and is incomplete. This sample has about 26,000 clones, with more than 75% found just once. Points on this clone: Its antigen remains unidentified.

Sequenced: CD4+ T cells from PBMCs, cultured in vitro. The clonotype comes from a human donor in good health. V usage is TRBV7-9 and J usage is TRBJ2-7; TRBD1 agrees at 10 bases. CDR3 bases: TGTGCCAGCAGGCACGGGACAGGGGAGGTGGAGCAGTACTTC. Translated, it gives CASRHGTGEVEQYF.